The clone carrying this T cell receptor beta chain was detected only once. This sample is part of a study of T cell changes during pregnancy in multiple sclerosis. Profiling relied on immunoSEQ multiplex PCR, and the TCRdb table lists in-frame clones only, not all of them. The sample lists fewer than 90,000 clones; 80% to 95% were seen once. The specimen was peripheral blood, collected in the third trimester of pregnancy. This receptor was obtained from a female donor in good health, enrolled as a control in a pregnancy study.

This chain's CDR3 is CASSPQGANEQFF. CDR3 DNA sequence: TGTGCCAGCTCACCACAGGGGGCCAATGAGCAGTTCTTC. This rearrangement joins TRBV18 to TRBJ2-1; 7 nucleotides agree with TRBD1. V lost 1 base to trimming and J lost 6 bases; unmatched junction nucleotides: 0. Looked up from germline, CDR1 is KGHSH and CDR2 is LQKENI. This CDR3 region has 13 residues.